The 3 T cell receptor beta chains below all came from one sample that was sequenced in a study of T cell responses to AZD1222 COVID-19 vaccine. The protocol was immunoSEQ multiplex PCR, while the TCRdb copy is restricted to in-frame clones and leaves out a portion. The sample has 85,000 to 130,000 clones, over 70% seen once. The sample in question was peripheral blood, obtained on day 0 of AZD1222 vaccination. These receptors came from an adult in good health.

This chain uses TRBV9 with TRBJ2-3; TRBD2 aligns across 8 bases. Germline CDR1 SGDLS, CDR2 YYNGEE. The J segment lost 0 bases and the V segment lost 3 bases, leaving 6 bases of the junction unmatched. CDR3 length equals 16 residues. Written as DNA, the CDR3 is TGTGCCAGCAGCGGCAGGAGCGGGAGAAGCACAGATACGCAGTATTTT. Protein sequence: CASSGRSGRSTDTQYF.

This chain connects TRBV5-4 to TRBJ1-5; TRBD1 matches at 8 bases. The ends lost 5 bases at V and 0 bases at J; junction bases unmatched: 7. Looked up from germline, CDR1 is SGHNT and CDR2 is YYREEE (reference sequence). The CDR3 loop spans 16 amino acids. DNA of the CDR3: TGTGCCAGCAGGTCTCAGGGGGCGGATAGCAATCAGCCCCAGCATTTT. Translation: CASRSQGADSNQPQHF.

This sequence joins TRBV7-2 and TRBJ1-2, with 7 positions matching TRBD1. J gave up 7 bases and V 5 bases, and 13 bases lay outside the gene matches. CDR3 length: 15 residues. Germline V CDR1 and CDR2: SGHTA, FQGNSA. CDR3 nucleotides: TGTGCCAGCAGCGCTAGACAGGGAAGGAGGAGTGGCTACACCTTC. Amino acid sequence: CASSARQGRRSGYTF.